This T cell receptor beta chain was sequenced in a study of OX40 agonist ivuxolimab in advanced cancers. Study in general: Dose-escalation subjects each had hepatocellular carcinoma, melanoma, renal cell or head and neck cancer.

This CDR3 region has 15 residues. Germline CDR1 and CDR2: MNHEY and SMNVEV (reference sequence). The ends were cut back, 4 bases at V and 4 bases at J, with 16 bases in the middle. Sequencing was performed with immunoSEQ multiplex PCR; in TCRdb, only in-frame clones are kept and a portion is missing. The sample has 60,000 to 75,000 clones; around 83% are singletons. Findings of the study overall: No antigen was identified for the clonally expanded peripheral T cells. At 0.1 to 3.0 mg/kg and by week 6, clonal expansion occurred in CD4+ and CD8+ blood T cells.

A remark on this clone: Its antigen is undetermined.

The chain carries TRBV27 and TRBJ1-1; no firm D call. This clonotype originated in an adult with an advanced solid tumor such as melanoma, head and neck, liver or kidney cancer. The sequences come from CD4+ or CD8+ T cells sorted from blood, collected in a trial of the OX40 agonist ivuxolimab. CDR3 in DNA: TGTGCCAGCAGTTCGACCCCCCTGGGAGGCACTGAAGCTTTCTTT. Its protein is CASSSTPLGGTEAFF.